Below, 12 T cell receptor beta chains from the same sample are listed, as sequenced in a study of cytomegalovirus exposure and HLA in healthy donors. PCR involved 60 Vbeta and 13 Jbeta primers. Generated by immunoSEQ multiplex PCR, the TCRdb table keeps only in-frame clones and is missing some. The ten most abundant clones cover 6.5% of a sample with some 200,000 clones. The material sequenced was PBMCs. The receptors here all came from a young man in good health and CMV-seronegative.

The V and J genes are TRBV4-1 and TRBJ1-6; 9 positions agree with TRBD1. CDR3 length: 18 amino acids. The trim removed 3 bases at V and 12 bases at J, leaving 18 bases unmatched. The germline V gene encodes CDR1 MGHRA and CDR2 YSYEKL. In DNA, the CDR3 is TGCGCCAGCAGCCAGAGGGAAGGGGGACAGGGAATAGGAGTACCCCTCCACTTT. It codes for CASSQREGGQGIGVPLHF.

The J gene is TRBJ1-1, the V gene TRBV10-3; no clear D gene. V was cut by 4 bases and J by 4 bases, with 13 bases left in between. Germline V gene lookup returns CDR1 ENHRY and CDR2 SYGVKD. This CDR3 contains 14 residues. CDR3: CAISVRQPGTEAFF. The CDR3 DNA is TGTGCCATCAGTGTCCGGCAGCCGGGCACTGAAGCTTTCTTT.

The J gene is TRBJ1-2, the V gene TRBV18; D is perhaps TRBD1 (6 bases). From germline, CDR1 is KGHSH and CDR2 LQKENI. The CDR3 length is 17 residues. V lost 6 bases and J lost 3, with 23 bases in between. CDR3: CASSTPGEGTSDYGYTF. The CDR3 DNA sequence: TGTGCCAGCTCCACCCCAGGGGAGGGTACCTCCGACTATGGCTACACCTTC.

J is TRBJ2-1 and V is TRBV7-8; TRBD2 agrees at 11 bases. The V gene end was trimmed by 5 bases and the J gene end by 0 bases; junction bases not matched to a gene: 9. Germline V gene sequence: CDR1 SGHVS, CDR2 FQNEAQ. The CDR3 is 18 residues long. The CDR3 loop reads CASSPRSGGAGSYNEQFF. The CDR3 coding sequence is TGTGCCAGCAGCCCCCGTAGCGGGGGGGCCGGCTCCTACAATGAGCAGTTCTTC.

The chain carries TRBV5-1 and TRBJ1-4; D is undetermined. Germline lookup yields CDR1 SGHRS and CDR2 YFSETQ. Trimming removed 4 bases from V and 0 bases from J, with 16 bases in between. The CDR3 length is 17 residues. The CDR3 region is CASSTSGSAATNEKLFF. The CDR3, as DNA: TGCGCCAGCAGCACCAGCGGGAGTGCAGCAACTAATGAAAAACTGTTTTTT.

V is TRBV30 and J is TRBJ1-5; the D gene is possibly TRBD1 (6 bases). CDR1 and CDR2 (germline): GTSNPN, SVGIG (reference sequence). V was clipped by 1 base and J by 4 bases, with 11 bases between them. The CDR3 contains 14 residues. In DNA, the CDR3 is TGTGCCTGGAGTGCAGGGGCATGGAATCAGCCCCAGCATTTT. Its translation: CAWSAGAWNQPQHF.

The rearrangement uses TRBV7-6 and TRBJ2-7, with D tentatively TRBD2 (6 bases). Germline V gene lookup returns CDR1 SGHVS and CDR2 FNYEAQ. The length of the CDR3 is 13 residues. The V end lost 5 bases, the J end lost 3 bases, and 11 bases lay between the germline ends. CDR3 sequence (DNA): TGTGCCAGCAGCCCCCGGGAGCTCTACGAGCAGTACTTC. Its protein is CASSPRELYEQYF.

The chain couples TRBV6-5 to TRBJ1-5; D uncertain. The CDR3 has 16 residues. V was shortened by 0 bases and J by 2 bases, with 11 bases between the two germline ends. From germline, CDR1 is MNHEY and CDR2 SVGAGI. CDR3 amino acids: CASSYSFGSGNQPQHF. DNA for the CDR3: TGTGCCAGCAGTTACTCGTTCGGGTCTGGCAATCAGCCCCAGCATTTT.

The CDR3 sequence: CASSLRKLQETQYF. CDR3 nucleotide sequence: TGTGCCAGCAGTTTGAGAAAGCTACAAGAGACCCAGTACTTC. The rearrangement uses TRBV2 and TRBJ2-5; D gene uncertain. This CDR3 has 14 residues. Germline V gene lookup returns CDR1 SNHLY and CDR2 FYNNEI. Trimming took 5 bases from V and 2 from J, leaving 12 bases between them.

The chain employs TRBV7-2 and TRBJ1-6; no reliable D call. The germline V gene has CDR1 SGHTA and CDR2 FQGNSA. The CDR3 loop spans 14 amino acids. V lost 5 bases and J 2 bases, leaving 7 bases between the germline ends. CDR3 in amino acids: CASSPFPYNSPLHF. CDR3 DNA: TGTGCCAGCAGCCCCTTCCCCTATAATTCACCCCTCCACTTT.

The J gene is TRBJ1-1, the V gene TRBV30; D unclear. V lost 3 bases and J 2 bases, leaving 10 bases between the germline ends. CDR1 GTSNPN and CDR2 SVGIG come from the germline V gene (reference sequence). The CDR3 is 13 amino acids. In DNA, the CDR3 is TGTGCCTGGAGGCAGGATGTCAACACTGAAGCTTTCTTT. Translated, it gives CAWRQDVNTEAFF.

V and J are TRBV4-1 and TRBJ1-4; tentative D call: TRBD1 (6 bases). With 7 bases removed from V and 3 bases from J, the gap between germline ends came to 18 bases. The CDR3 is made up of 16 amino acids. Germline V lookup: CDR1 MGHRA, CDR2 YSYEKL. The chain's CDR3 is CASTPLGGGPNEKLFF. CDR3 nucleotide sequence: TGCGCCAGCACCCCTCTAGGGGGGGGCCCTAATGAAAAACTGTTTTTT.